The rows below give T cell receptor beta chains drawn from one sample of a study of cytomegalovirus exposure and HLA in healthy donors. The method was immunoSEQ multiplex PCR; TCRdb's version includes in-frame clones alone and lacks a portion of them. The table includes 60,000 to 75,000 clones, just under 95% detected once. Source material: PBMCs. The receptors derive from a woman between 18 and 30 years old in good health and CMV-seropositive. Both conserved end residues are part of each CDR3. Each record gives: V gene, J gene, D gene, clone size, CDR3 DNA, CDR3 protein. A D gene is named only where the DNA matches it firmly. Only part of the rows carry a size: once, few, many, or a class if the clone is expanded.

V gene: TRBV6-6; J gene: TRBJ2-1; D gene: TRBD2; clone size: -; CDR3 DNA: TGTGCCAGCAGTCCTGGGACTAGCAGATACAATGAGCAGTTCTTC; CDR3 protein: CASSPGTSRYNEQFF
V gene: TRBV2; J gene: TRBJ1-1; D gene: -; clone size: few; CDR3 DNA: TGTGCCAGCAGCGAGAGCCCTGAAGCTTTCTTT; CDR3 protein: CASSESPEAFF
V gene: TRBV5-6; J gene: TRBJ1-2; D gene: -; clone size: -; CDR3 DNA: TGTGCCAGCAGCCCGAACCTGAGTGGGGCGGGGGCCGAAAGCGGCTACACCTTC; CDR3 protein: CASSPNLSGAGAESGYTF
V gene: TRBV11-1; J gene: TRBJ2-1; D gene: TRBD2; clone size: -; CDR3 DNA: TGTGCCAGCAGCTTAGAGCTAGCGGGAGGGTGGGATGAGCAGTTCTTC; CDR3 protein: CASSLELAGGWDEQFF
V gene: TRBV4-1; J gene: TRBJ1-2; D gene: TRBD1; clone size: many; CDR3 DNA: TGCGCCAGCAGGACAGGGAGCGGCTACACCTTC; CDR3 protein: CASRTGSGYTF
V gene: TRBV6-1; J gene: TRBJ2-7; D gene: TRBD1; clone size: -; CDR3 DNA: TGTGCCAGCAGTTATGGACAGGGACCCTACGAGCAGTACTTC; CDR3 protein: CASSYGQGPYEQYF
V gene: TRBV2; J gene: TRBJ1-2; D gene: -; clone size: -; CDR3 DNA: TGTGCCAGCAGTGTTGGGGGGGTGGATCGCGGGACCAGTACGAGTATCTCTGGCTACACCTTC; CDR3 protein: CASSVGGVDRGTSTSISGYTF
V gene: TRBV6-1; J gene: TRBJ2-1; D gene: -; clone size: -; CDR3 DNA: TGTGCCAGCAGTATCGGAGGGCTTGCGGGGAATGAGCAGTTCTTC; CDR3 protein: CASSIGGLAGNEQFF
V gene: TRBV13; J gene: TRBJ2-3; D gene: TRBD1; clone size: -; CDR3 DNA: TGTGCCAGCAGCTCTCGACAGGGTGCAGATACGCAGTATTTT; CDR3 protein: CASSSRQGADTQYF
V gene: TRBV10-3; J gene: TRBJ1-2; D gene: -; clone size: -; CDR3 DNA: TGTGCCATCAGTGAAGGACAGAAGGTCTATGGCTACACCTTC; CDR3 protein: CAISEGQKVYGYTF
V gene: TRBV7-9; J gene: TRBJ2-1; D gene: -; clone size: -; CDR3 DNA: TGTGCCAGCAGCCGGGGTTCCAGCTCCTACAATGAGCAGTTCTTC; CDR3 protein: CASSRGSSSYNEQFF
V gene: TRBV4-2; J gene: TRBJ1-1; D gene: -; clone size: -; CDR3 DNA: TGTGCCAGCAGCCAAGAGTCAGGGGCGACGGACACTGAAGCTTTCTTT; CDR3 protein: CASSQESGATDTEAFF
V gene: TRBV7-2; J gene: TRBJ2-2; D gene: TRBD2; clone size: -; CDR3 DNA: TGTGCCAGCAGCTCAGCTAGCGGGAGGGTCACCGGGGAGCTGTTTTTT; CDR3 protein: CASSSASGRVTGELFF
V gene: TRBV4-1; J gene: TRBJ1-4; D gene: TRBD1; clone size: -; CDR3 DNA: TGCGCCAGCAGCCAAGGACGAGGGACAGGGGTAGGAGAAAAACTGTTTTTT; CDR3 protein: CASSQGRGTGVGEKLFF
V gene: TRBV7-3; J gene: TRBJ1-2; D gene: -; clone size: -; CDR3 DNA: TGTGCCAGCAGCCCTAACGGGGGGGCTAACTATGGCTACACCTTC; CDR3 protein: CASSPNGGANYGYTF
V gene: TRBV5-1; J gene: TRBJ1-2; D gene: -; clone size: -; CDR3 DNA: TGCGCCAGCAGCTTGGACCTCGGAGCTAACTATGGCTACACCTTC; CDR3 protein: CASSLDLGANYGYTF
V gene: TRBV28; J gene: TRBJ2-7; D gene: TRBD1; clone size: -; CDR3 DNA: TGTGCCAGCAGGCGACAGGGACCCTCCTACGAGCAGTACTTC; CDR3 protein: CASRRQGPSYEQYF
V gene: TRBV5-6; J gene: TRBJ2-1; D gene: TRBD2; clone size: -; CDR3 DNA: TGTGCCAGCAGCCATAGCGGGGGGATCCACAATGAGCAGTTCTTC; CDR3 protein: CASSHSGGIHNEQFF
V gene: TRBV6-6; J gene: TRBJ1-1; D gene: -; clone size: once; CDR3 DNA: TGTGCCAGCAGCCCGCCAGGGAACACTGAAGCTTTCTTT; CDR3 protein: CASSPPGNTEAFF
V gene: TRBV4-2; J gene: TRBJ2-7; D gene: TRBD2; clone size: -; CDR3 DNA: TGTGCCAGCAGCCTATCTTGGTTAGCGGGCCGTACCTACGAGCAGTACTTC; CDR3 protein: CASSLSWLAGRTYEQYF
V gene: TRBV19; J gene: TRBJ2-7; D gene: TRBD1; clone size: -; CDR3 DNA: TGTGCCAGCAGACAGGGTAGTTACGAGCAGTACTTC; CDR3 protein: CASRQGSYEQYF
V gene: TRBV27; J gene: TRBJ2-1; D gene: -; clone size: -; CDR3 DNA: TGTGCCAGCAGTTTCACGGGACTGGCTTACAATGAGCAGTTCTTC; CDR3 protein: CASSFTGLAYNEQFF
V gene: TRBV7-2; J gene: TRBJ2-6; D gene: -; clone size: -; CDR3 DNA: TGTGCCAGCAGCTTCGGGACTGGGGCCAACGTCCTGACTTTC; CDR3 protein: CASSFGTGANVLTF
V gene: TRBV5-6; J gene: TRBJ1-3; D gene: -; clone size: -; CDR3 DNA: TGTGCCAGCAGCTTGGCCCATGGGCTGCACTCTGGAAACACCATATATTTT; CDR3 protein: CASSLAHGLHSGNTIYF
V gene: TRBV2; J gene: TRBJ2-7; D gene: -; clone size: -; CDR3 DNA: TGTGCCAGCAATGAAGGACTCGTCTCCTACGAGCAGTACTTC; CDR3 protein: CASNEGLVSYEQYF
V gene: TRBV11-2; J gene: TRBJ1-1; D gene: TRBD1; clone size: -; CDR3 DNA: TGTGCCAGCAGCTTCGCAGGGGGCGCCGGAACTGAAGCTTTCTTT; CDR3 protein: CASSFAGGAGTEAFF
V gene: TRBV6-6; J gene: TRBJ2-7; D gene: -; clone size: -; CDR3 DNA: TGTGCCAGCAGATTCAGGCAATACTACGAGCAGTACTTC; CDR3 protein: CASRFRQYYEQYF
V gene: TRBV7-2; J gene: TRBJ2-2; D gene: -; clone size: -; CDR3 DNA: TGTGCCAGCAGCCCCGGGTTCGGGGAGCTGTTTTTT; CDR3 protein: CASSPGFGELFF
V gene: TRBV6-5; J gene: TRBJ2-7; D gene: TRBD1; clone size: -; CDR3 DNA: TGTGCCAGCAGACGGACAGGGTCGCCCTACGAGCAGTACTTC; CDR3 protein: CASRRTGSPYEQYF
V gene: TRBV25-1; J gene: TRBJ2-1; D gene: TRBD2; clone size: -; CDR3 DNA: TGTGCCAGCAGTGGGGGCGGGAGGACTTACAATGAGCAGTTCTTC; CDR3 protein: CASSGGGRTYNEQFF
V gene: TRBV28; J gene: TRBJ2-7; D gene: -; clone size: few; CDR3 DNA: TGTGCCAGCAGTTTGTCACTTAGGGGCTACGAGCAGTACTTC; CDR3 protein: CASSLSLRGYEQYF
V gene: TRBV19; J gene: TRBJ2-7; D gene: -; clone size: -; CDR3 DNA: TGTGCCAGTAGCCAGCAGGGGACATCCTACGAGCAGTACTTC; CDR3 protein: CASSQQGTSYEQYF
V gene: TRBV30; J gene: TRBJ1-2; D gene: -; clone size: -; CDR3 DNA: TGTGCCTGGATAGGAGGGTTTAACTATGGCTACACCTTC; CDR3 protein: CAWIGGFNYGYTF
V gene: TRBV4-2; J gene: TRBJ2-1; D gene: TRBD2; clone size: -; CDR3 DNA: TGTGCCAGCAGCCAAGAGGGACTGGGACTAGATGAGCAGTTCTTC; CDR3 protein: CASSQEGLGLDEQFF
V gene: TRBV5-5; J gene: TRBJ2-7; D gene: TRBD1; clone size: -; CDR3 DNA: TGTGCCAGCAGCCCGGGACAGGGGGTCTACGAGCAGTACTTC; CDR3 protein: CASSPGQGVYEQYF
V gene: TRBV19; J gene: TRBJ2-5; D gene: -; clone size: once; CDR3 DNA: TGTGCCAGTAGTCTATACTTGGAAGAGACCCAGTACTTC; CDR3 protein: CASSLYLEETQYF